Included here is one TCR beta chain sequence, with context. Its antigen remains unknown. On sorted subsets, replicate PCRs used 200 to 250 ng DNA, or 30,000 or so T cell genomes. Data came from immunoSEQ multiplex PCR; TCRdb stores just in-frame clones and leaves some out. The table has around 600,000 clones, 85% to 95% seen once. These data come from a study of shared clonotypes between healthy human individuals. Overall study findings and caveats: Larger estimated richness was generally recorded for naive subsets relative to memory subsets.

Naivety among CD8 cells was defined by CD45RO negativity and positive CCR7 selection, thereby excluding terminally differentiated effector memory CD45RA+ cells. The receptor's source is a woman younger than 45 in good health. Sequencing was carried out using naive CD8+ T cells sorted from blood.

CDR3 DNA: TGTGCCAGCAGCTTTCTTTCAGGCAGCAATCAGCCCCAGCATTTT. Its translation: CASSFLSGSNQPQHF. The chain uses TRBV7-8 and TRBJ1-5; no reliable D call. This CDR3 has 15 residues. In germline, CDR1 is SGHVS, CDR2 FQNEAQ. The V and J ends lost 3 bases and 1 base respectively, with 10 bases between them.